Described below is a single T cell receptor (beta chain) sequence and its context. Its target is not known. CDR3 size: 15 residues. Trimming took 0 bases from V and 4 from J, leaving 13 bases between them. Germline V gene lookup returns CDR1 SGDLS and CDR2 YYNGEE. This sample is part of a study of identical twins. Points from the study as a whole: Cross-sectional statistics, not tracking of the same donors, supported the conclusions. Invariant MAIT and iNKT cells are populations that could partly confound zero-insertion analyses.

Unique molecular identifiers were present on the cDNA, and a universal primer site came from template switching. TCRdb analysed the 5' RACE reads with MiXCR anew, one entry per CDR3 protein. The sample holds around 510,000 distinct CDR3 sequences, about 13% seen once. Healthy Caucasians were all of the donors. In addition, the sample was reused for a study of yellow fever vaccine responses in identical twins.

The sequence came from a woman aged 18-29 years in good health. The V call is TRBV9, the J call TRBJ2-5; perhaps TRBD1 as D (7 bases). Sequencing was performed on CD4+ T cells sorted from blood. In DNA, the CDR3 is TGTGCCAGCAGCGTAGTAGGAGGGGGCGGAGAGACCCAGTACTTC. It yields the protein CASSVVGGGGETQYF.